This TCR beta chain originates from a study of early T cells in non-severe SARS-CoV-2 infection. Study-wide background: Bulk RNA taken from unsorted whole blood was sequenced, leaving chains unpaired. Whole-study results and caveats: Sequences matched to VDJdb favored anti-spike CD8 responses, while private and CD4 specificities were missed.

This clonotype appeared a few times. The antigen is not known. CDR1 and CDR2 (germline): SGHAT, FQNNGV. The J segment lost 3 bases and the V segment lost 5 bases, leaving 7 bases of the junction unmatched. This CDR3 has 14 residues. Individually, cDNA molecules had unique molecular identifiers attached to them. TCRdb fed the 5' RACE reads into MiXCR, producing one record per CDR3 protein. The sample consists of approximately 97,000 distinct CDR3 sequences, roughly 14% of them appearing once. This chain joins TRBV11-2 and TRBJ2-7; TRBD1 aligns across 7 bases. This clonotype was sampled from an adult who was a healthcare worker with PCR-confirmed SARS-CoV-2 infection or an uninfected control (not recorded which). The sequencing input was whole blood. The CDR3 bases are TGTGCCAGCAGCCGTTTGACAGGGTACTACGAGCAGTACTTC. It specifies CASSRLTGYYEQYF.